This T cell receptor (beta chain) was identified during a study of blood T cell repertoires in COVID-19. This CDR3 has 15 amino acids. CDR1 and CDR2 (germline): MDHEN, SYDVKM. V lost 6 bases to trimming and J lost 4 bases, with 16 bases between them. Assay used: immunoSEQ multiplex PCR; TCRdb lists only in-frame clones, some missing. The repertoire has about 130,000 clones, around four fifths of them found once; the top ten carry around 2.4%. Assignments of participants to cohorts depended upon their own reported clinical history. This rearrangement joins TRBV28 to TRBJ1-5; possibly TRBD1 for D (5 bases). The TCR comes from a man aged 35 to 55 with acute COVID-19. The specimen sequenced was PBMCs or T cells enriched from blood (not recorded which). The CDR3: CASSIDSYGNQPQHF. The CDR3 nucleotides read TGTGCCAGCAGCATTGACAGTTACGGAAATCAGCCCCAGCATTTT.